The 28 T cell receptor beta chains given below trace back to one sample, sequenced in a study of OX40 agonist ivuxolimab in advanced cancers. Assay: immunoSEQ multiplex PCR; the TCRdb copy retains only in-frame clones and omits some. The table includes some 64,000 clones, about 92% detected once. The specimen comprised CD4+ or CD8+ T cells sorted from blood, sampled in a trial of the OX40 agonist ivuxolimab. These receptors originate from an adult with an advanced solid tumor such as melanoma, head and neck, liver or kidney cancer.

V and J are TRBV2 and TRBJ2-3, with D unclear. This CDR3 spans 15 amino acids. Germline lookup yields CDR1 SNHLY and CDR2 FYNNEI. The ends were cut back, 8 bases at V and 1 base at J, with 16 bases in the middle. The CDR3 loop reads CASAVYLGGTDTQYF. DNA for the CDR3: TGTGCCAGCGCGGTCTACTTGGGTGGCACAGATACGCAGTATTTT.

This chain connects TRBV6-4 to TRBJ2-2; 9 bases line up with TRBD2. Germline CDR1 and CDR2: MRHNA and SNTAGT. The CDR3 covers 14 residues. V was clipped by 4 bases and J by 3 bases; unmatched bases: 0. The CDR3 region is CASSGLADTGELFF. The CDR3 DNA follows: TGTGCCAGCAGTGGACTAGCGGACACCGGGGAGCTGTTTTTT.

The rearrangement links TRBV18 to TRBJ2-7; no definite D call. This CDR3 is 12 amino acids long. The germline CDR1 and CDR2 sequences are KGHSH and LQKENI. Between the trimmed V and J ends, which lost 3 bases and 5 bases, there was a span of 8 bases. CDR3: CASSPDSDEQYF. In nucleotides, the CDR3 is TGTGCCAGCTCACCTGATTCCGACGAGCAGTACTTC.

The chain couples TRBV5-8 to TRBJ1-5; TRBD1 matches at 7 bases. Trimming at V came to 3 bases and at J to 3 bases, leaving 12 bases not matched to a gene. CDR3 length equals 17 residues. Germline V gene lookup returns CDR1 SGHTS and CDR2 YDEGEE. The CDR3 spells CASSYFGQVGYNQPQHF. CDR3 bases: TGTGCCAGCAGCTATTTCGGACAGGTCGGGTACAATCAGCCCCAGCATTTT.

The chain is built from TRBV11-2 and TRBJ2-3; 7 positions agree with TRBD2. V lost 3 bases to trimming and J lost 3 bases; unmatched junction nucleotides: 3. In germline, CDR1 is SGHAT, CDR2 FQNNGV. This CDR3 region has 14 residues. CDR3 DNA: TGTGCCAGCAGCTTGGGCGGGAGTACAGATACGCAGTATTTT. Its protein product is CASSLGGSTDTQYF.

The chain links TRBV14 to TRBJ2-3, with no clear D. The V gene lost 1 base and the J gene lost 2 bases, with 1 base spanning the gap. The CDR3 has 12 residues. Germline V CDR1 and CDR2: SGHDN, FVKESK. CDR3 amino acids: CASSQATDTQYF. In DNA, the CDR3 is TGTGCCAGCAGCCAAGCCACAGATACGCAGTATTTT.

The chain employs TRBV30 and TRBJ2-1; D is perhaps TRBD2 (5 bases). The germline V gene has CDR1 GTSNPN and CDR2 SVGIG (reference sequence). Trimming took off 0 bases at V and 5 bases at J, with 17 bases between the two ends. This CDR3 is 16 amino acids long. The CDR3 here is CAWSVSFRTWDNEQFF. CDR3 DNA sequence: TGTGCCTGGAGTGTATCCTTCCGGACTTGGGACAATGAGCAGTTCTTC.

The V gene is TRBV11-3, the J gene TRBJ2-7; D remains unclear. The germline V and J ends were trimmed by 5 bases and 5 bases, with 10 bases remaining between them. CDR1 and CDR2 (germline): SGHNT, YENEEA. This CDR3 spans 12 amino acids. The DNA of the CDR3 is TGTGCCAGCAGCCACTTAGCAGACGAGCAGTACGTC. Encoded protein: CASSHLADEQYV.

The genes are TRBV5-6 and TRBJ2-1; 12 bases match TRBD2. The V and J ends lost 4 bases and 7 bases, in that order; junction bases with no gene match: 9. The CDR3 loop spans 16 amino acids. The V gene's germline CDR1 is SGHDT and CDR2 YYEEEE. As DNA, the CDR3 is TGTGCCAGCAGCGAATTGGGACTAGCGGGCAAAAATGAGCAGTTCTTC. It is translated as CASSELGLAGKNEQFF. Together with reference TRBV5-6 and TRBJ2-1, the CDR3 gives the full variable domain: DAGVTQSPTHLIKTRGQQVTLRCSPKSGHDTVSWYQQALGQGPQFIFQYYEEEERQRGNFPDRFSGHQFPNYSSELNVNALLLGDSALYLCASSELGLAGKNEQFFGPGTRLTVL.

The chain employs TRBV20-1 and TRBJ1-2; 8 bases match TRBD1. Germline CDR1 DFQATT, CDR2 SNEGSKA (reference sequence). This CDR3 is 11 amino acids long. V lost 6 bases, J lost 8 bases, and 5 bases stayed unmatched. The CDR3 region has the DNA TGCAGTGCCCTTACAGGGGGAGGCTACACCTTC. Translation gives CSALTGGGYTF.

This chain uses TRBV7-8 with TRBJ2-1, with 8 bases that match TRBD2. Trimming took 5 bases from V and 6 from J; bases not matched to a gene: 9. The CDR3 extends over 15 amino acids. The germline gives CDR1 SGHVS, CDR2 FQNEAQ. This CDR3 reads CASSPGGAVGNEQFF. CDR3 sequence (DNA): TGTGCCAGCAGCCCCGGGGGGGCTGTGGGCAATGAGCAGTTCTTC.

V gene TRBV5-1 combines with J gene TRBJ2-7, with 10 bases that match TRBD1. The CDR3 runs to 15 residues. Trimming at V came to 0 bases and at J to 5 bases, leaving 5 bases not matched to a gene. CDR1 SGHRS and CDR2 YFSETQ come from the germline V gene. The CDR3 DNA reads as TGCGCCAGCAGCTTGGCGGACAGGGGGGTCAACGAGCAGTACTTC. Protein: CASSLADRGVNEQYF.

This clone has a single count. The chain employs TRBV27 and TRBJ1-1, with D unclear. The CDR3 runs 14 residues. Trimming removed 3 bases from V and 2 bases from J, with 10 bases in between. The germline gives CDR1 MNHEY, CDR2 SMNVEV (reference sequence). CDR3 bases: TGTGCCAGCAGTTTCGGTCGGTTTAACACTGAAGCTTTCTTT. This encodes CASSFGRFNTEAFF.

The genes are TRBV12-5 and TRBJ2-7; the match to TRBD1 covers 11 bases. Germline CDR1 reads LGHNT; CDR2 reads FRNRAP. CDR3 size: 14 residues. Losses at the gene ends were 5 bases for V and 6 bases for J; bases not matched to a gene: 6. For the CDR3, the DNA is TGTGCTAGTGGTCCAGGACAGGGGGCGGGCGAGCAGTACGTC. Amino acid sequence: CASGPGQGAGEQYV.

This sequence joins TRBV28 and TRBJ1-1, with a weak D call TRBD1 (5 bases). Germline-derived CDR1 and CDR2 are MDHEN and SYDVKM. V gave up 5 bases and J gave up 11 bases, with 24 bases separating them. The CDR3 consists of 15 residues. CDR3 region: CASSRVPWGEVGAFF. The CDR3 DNA reads as TGTGCCAGCAGTCGGGTACCCTGGGGGGAGGTAGGGGCTTTCTTT.

The gene calls are TRBV7-8 and TRBJ2-1; the D is unclear. The V end was cut by 1 base, the J end by 6 bases, with 7 bases between. The germline V gene encodes CDR1 SGHVS and CDR2 FQNEAQ. The CDR3 has 13 amino acids. The CDR3 DNA reads as TGTGCCAGCAGCTTAGTGAGAGCCAATGAGCAGTTCTTC. Its translation: CASSLVRANEQFF.

This chain links TRBV28 with TRBJ2-5; 8 nucleotides align to TRBD2. Germline-derived CDR1 and CDR2 are MDHEN and SYDVKM. CDR3 size: 13 residues. J lost 4 bases, V lost 5 bases, and 3 bases had no gene match. DNA for the CDR3: TGTGCCAGCAGTCTAGCGGGCGGAGAGACCCAGTACTTC. It encodes CASSLAGGETQYF. The complete variable domain, with remaining parts taken from reference TRBV28 and TRBJ2-5, reads DVKVTQSSRYLVKRTGEKVFLECVQDMDHENMFWYRQDPGLGLRLIYFSYDVKMKEKGDIPEGYSVSREKKERFSLILESASTNQTSMYLCASSLAGGETQYFGPGTRLLVL.

The rearrangement joins TRBV19 to TRBJ1-1; 7 bases agree with TRBD1. The CDR3 has 16 residues. With V trimmed by 3 bases and J by 1 base, 8 bases remained unmatched. The germline V gene has CDR1 LNHDA and CDR2 SQIVND (reference sequence). For the CDR3, the DNA is TGTGCCAGTAGTATTCAGACAGGGCTAGGGAACACTGAAGCTTTCTTT. Amino acids: CASSIQTGLGNTEAFF.

Only one count was recorded for this clone. The chain uses TRBV7-9 and TRBJ1-1; 10 positions agree with TRBD1. Germline CDR1 reads SEHNR; CDR2 reads FQNEAQ (reference sequence). CDR3 length equals 14 residues. Trimming took 5 bases from V and 4 from J; bases not matched to a gene: 4. The CDR3 DNA reads TGTGCCAGCAGCCGACAGGGGGCCGGCACTGAAGCTTTCTTT. This translates into CASSRQGAGTEAFF.

CDR3 amino acids: CASSFRGDKGYTF. CDR3 coding DNA: TGTGCCAGCAGCTTTCGTGGGGACAAAGGCTACACCTTC. This chain connects TRBV11-3 to TRBJ1-2, with D tentatively TRBD1 (6 bases). The CDR3 is 13 residues long. V lost 3 bases to trimming and J lost 8 bases, with 13 bases between them. The germline CDR1 and CDR2 sequences are SGHNT and YENEEA.

V and J are TRBV14 and TRBJ2-1; the match to TRBD2 covers 7 bases. The V and J ends lost 11 bases and 4 bases, in that order; junction bases with no gene match: 8. Germline CDR1 reads SGHDN; CDR2 reads FVKESK. This CDR3 is 13 amino acids long. The CDR3 DNA reads TGTGCCGTGGGGCGGGAGACGTACAATGAGCAGTTCTTC. Translated, it gives CAVGRETYNEQFF.

The chain recombines TRBV4-3 with TRBJ2-4; no clear D gene. Germline CDR1 is LGHNA and CDR2 is YSLEER. Between the trimmed V and J ends, which lost 0 bases and 9 bases, there was a span of 12 bases. CDR3 size: 14 residues. The CDR3 coding sequence is TGCGCCAGCAGCCAAGAATCCCAGTCGGGCATTCAGTACTTC. Amino acids: CASSQESQSGIQYF.

This clone is medium-sized in the sample. The chain joins TRBV30 to TRBJ2-4; D might be TRBD2 (5 bases). This CDR3 has 10 residues. V was shortened by 5 bases and J by 10 bases, with 9 bases between the two germline ends. The germline gives CDR1 GTSNPN, CDR2 SVGIG (reference sequence). CDR3 sequence: CAWSGVIQYF. The CDR3 DNA reads as TGTGCCTGGTCCGGGGTTATTCAGTACTTC.

Here the CDR3 DNA reads TGTGCCAGTGGAATCGGGGGCTCCGGCAATGAGCAGTTCTTC. This codes for CASGIGGSGNEQFF. The chain joins TRBV6-5 to TRBJ2-1; tentatively, D is TRBD1 or TRBD2 (6 bases each). V lost 9 bases to trimming and J lost 6 bases, with 18 bases between them. Germline-derived CDR1 and CDR2 are MNHEY and SVGAGI. This CDR3 is built from 14 residues.

V usage is TRBV29-1 and J usage is TRBJ1-1; D uncertain. The CDR3 is made up of 12 amino acids. Germline V gene sequence: CDR1 SQVTM, CDR2 ANQGSEA. Trimming took 3 bases from V and 6 from J, leaving 11 bases between them. The CDR3 coding sequence is TGCAGCGTTGACTTGGGTCCGGCTGAAGCTTTCTTT. It is translated as CSVDLGPAEAFF.

V gene TRBV9 combines with J gene TRBJ2-3; no clear D gene. Germline values: CDR1 SGDLS, CDR2 YYNGEE. The length of the CDR3 is 15 residues. V lost 2 bases and J lost 0, with 10 bases in between. The CDR3 region is CASSVIGSSTDTQYF. The DNA of the CDR3 is TGTGCCAGCAGCGTCATCGGCTCTAGCACAGATACGCAGTATTTT.

This chain uses TRBV6-5 with TRBJ2-3; D is undetermined. The CDR3 is made up of 13 amino acids. CDR1 is MNHEY and CDR2 is SVGAGI in the germline V gene. Trimming took off 7 bases at V and 4 bases at J, with 12 bases between the two ends. As DNA, the CDR3 is TGTGCCAGCACCCCATTGGGCTCAGATACGCAGTATTTT. The encoded protein is CASTPLGSDTQYF.

The chain carries TRBV5-1 and TRBJ2-1; 10 nucleotides match TRBD2. The germline CDR1 and CDR2 sequences are SGHRS and YFSETQ. This CDR3 has 15 amino acids. The V and J ends lost 4 bases and 4 bases, in that order; junction bases with no gene match: 5. This chain's CDR3 is CASSLRTSGYNEQFF. CDR3 DNA: TGCGCCAGCAGCCTCCGGACTAGCGGTTACAATGAGCAGTTCTTC. Full variable domain (missing parts from reference TRBV5-1 and TRBJ2-1): KAGVTQTPRYLIKTRGQQVTLSCSPISGHRSVSWYQQTPGQGLQFLFEYFSETQRNKGNFPGRFSGRQFSNSRSEMNVSTLELGDSALYLCASSLRTSGYNEQFFGPGTRLTVL.